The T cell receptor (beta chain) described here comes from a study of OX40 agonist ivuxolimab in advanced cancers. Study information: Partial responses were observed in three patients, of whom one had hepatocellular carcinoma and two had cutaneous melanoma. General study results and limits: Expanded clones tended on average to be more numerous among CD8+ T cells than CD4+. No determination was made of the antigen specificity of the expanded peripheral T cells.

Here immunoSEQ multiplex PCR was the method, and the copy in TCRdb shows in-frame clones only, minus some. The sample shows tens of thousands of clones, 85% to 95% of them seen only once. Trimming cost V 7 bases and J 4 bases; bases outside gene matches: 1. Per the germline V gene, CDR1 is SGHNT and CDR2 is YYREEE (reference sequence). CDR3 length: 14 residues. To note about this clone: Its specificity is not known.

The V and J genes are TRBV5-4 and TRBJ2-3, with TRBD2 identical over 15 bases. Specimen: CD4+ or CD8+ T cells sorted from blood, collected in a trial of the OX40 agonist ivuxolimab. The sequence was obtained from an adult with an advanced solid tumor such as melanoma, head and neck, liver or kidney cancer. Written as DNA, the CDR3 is TGTGCCAGCGGACTAGCGGGAGGGCCAGATACGCAGTATTTT. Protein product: CASGLAGGPDTQYF.